What follows are 28 T cell receptor beta chains derived from one specimen sequenced in a study of CD8+CD57+ T cells in acquired aplastic anemia. Genomic DNA provided the template from which TCR beta VDJ and CDR3 profiles were obtained. TCRdb recomputed calls from the reads with MiXCR, one row per CDR3 protein. Among around 430,000 distinct CDR3 sequences listed, about a third were seen once. Patients selected for sequencing had displayed CD8+CD57+ cell expansion by flow cytometry. The specimen was sorted CD4+, CD8+, or CD8+CD57+ T cells (not recorded which) from PBMCs. The source is a human donor with aplastic anemia.

The chain uses TRBV7-9 and TRBJ2-1; D remains ambiguous. CDR1 is SEHNR, CDR2 FQNEAQ, per germline (reference sequence). CDR3 length equals 13 residues. Trimming removed 4 bases from V and 4 bases from J, with 8 bases in between. This CDR3 is CASSSLSYNEQFF. The CDR3 region has the DNA TGTGCCAGCAGCTCACTCAGTTACAATGAGCAGTTCTTC.

The chain combines TRBV12-3 or TRBV12-4 with TRBJ2-6; D call uncertain. This CDR3 comprises 17 residues. V lost 3 bases to trimming and J lost 0 bases, with 12 bases between them. The CDR3 loop is CASSFAQLYSGANVLTF. The CDR3 DNA is TGTGCCAGCAGTTTTGCTCAGTTATACTCTGGGGCCAACGTCCTGACTTTC.

At least ten counts were recorded for this clonotype. V gene TRBV20-1 combines with J gene TRBJ1-2, with a tentative D call TRBD1 (5 bases). From germline, CDR1 is DFQATT and CDR2 SNEGSKA (reference sequence). The CDR3 is 17 residues long. V was clipped by 5 bases and J by 2 bases, with 24 bases between them. The CDR3 DNA reads as TGCAGTGCTCGCCTCCCCCTCGGGGCTACAACCAACTATGGCTACACCTTC. Translated: CSARLPLGATTNYGYTF.

In its sample, this clonotype was seen many times. The CDR3, as DNA: TGTGCCAGCGAACCGCAGGGATCCAATGAGCAGTTCTTC. The encoded protein is CASEPQGSNEQFF. The genes are TRBV2 and TRBJ2-1; tentative D call: TRBD1 (5 bases). From germline, CDR1 is SNHLY and CDR2 FYNNEI. Trimming took off 8 bases at V and 6 bases at J, with 14 bases between the two ends. This CDR3 has 13 residues.

This sequence joins TRBV5-1 and TRBJ2-1, with TRBD2 identical over 8 bases. The CDR3 extends over 18 amino acids. Germline CDR1 and CDR2: SGHRS and YFSETQ. The V gene end was trimmed by 5 bases and the J gene end by 0 bases; junction bases not matched to a gene: 13. CDR3 DNA sequence: TGCGCCAGCAGGCGACTAAGCGGGAGAACCCACTCCTACAATGAGCAGTTCTTC. It yields the protein CASRRLSGRTHSYNEQFF.

This chain joins TRBV5-1 and TRBJ2-2; 11 nucleotides line up with TRBD2. V lost 4 bases and J lost 1; bases outside the gene matches: 3. The CDR3 covers 16 residues. CDR1 and CDR2 from the germline V gene are SGHRS and YFSETQ. CDR3 sequence (DNA): TGCGCCAGCAGCCAGGGGACTAGCGGGAACACCGGGGAGCTGTTTTTT. Translating it yields CASSQGTSGNTGELFF.

This chain links TRBV27 with TRBJ2-3; unclear D gene. Germline V gene lookup returns CDR1 MNHEY and CDR2 SMNVEV (reference sequence). This CDR3 has 13 residues. Trimming took off 1 base at V and 4 bases at J, with 6 bases between the two ends. The CDR3 DNA reads as TGTGCCAGCAGTTTATTCGGCTCAGATACGCAGTATTTT. Amino acid sequence: CASSLFGSDTQYF.

This clonotype has just a few counts. This chain joins TRBV5-1 and TRBJ2-2, with TRBD2 matching 9 bases. Germline V gene sequence: CDR1 SGHRS, CDR2 YFSETQ. With V trimmed by 4 bases and J by 5 bases, 12 bases remained unmatched. The CDR3 consists of 17 residues. The CDR3 sequence is CASSGPLAGLTTGELFF. The CDR3 DNA reads TGCGCCAGCAGCGGTCCGCTAGCGGGGTTAACGACCGGGGAGCTGTTTTTT.

In its sample, this clonotype was seen many times. The chain combines TRBV7-3 with TRBJ1-2; D is unresolved. This CDR3 has 15 residues. Germline lookup yields CDR1 SGHTA and CDR2 FQGTGA. Trimming took 6 bases from V and 2 from J, leaving 16 bases between them. CDR3 loop: CASRQNGVENYGYTF. Written as DNA, the CDR3 is TGTGCCAGCAGACAAAATGGGGTAGAAAACTATGGCTACACCTTC.

This clonotype has just a few counts. The V call is TRBV7-3, the J call TRBJ2-3; tentatively, D is TRBD2 (5 bases). The CDR3 spans 14 residues. V lost 6 bases and J 2 bases, leaving 12 bases between the germline ends. Germline assignment: CDR1 SGHTA and CDR2 FQGTGA. The CDR3 bases are TGTGCCAGCAGTCTGCGGACTGTCACAGATACGCAGTATTTT. Its translation: CASSLRTVTDTQYF.

This clonotype was recorded many times. The CDR3 nucleotides are TGTGCCAGCAGGACCGCGGGGGCGCACGAGCAGTACTTC. Encoded protein: CASRTAGAHEQYF. The chain carries TRBV6-1 and TRBJ2-7; D may be TRBD2 (7 bases). The CDR3 spans 13 residues. The ends were cut back, 6 bases at V and 5 bases at J, with 14 bases in the middle. CDR1 and CDR2 from the germline V gene are MNHNS and SASEGT.

This clonotype was counted between two and nine times. The V call is TRBV5-1, the J call TRBJ2-1; the D is unclear. This CDR3 has 14 residues. Trimming shortened V by 7 bases and J by 0 bases, and 11 bases separated the two germline ends. Germline V lookup: CDR1 SGHRS, CDR2 YFSETQ. The CDR3 loop reads CASEAGASYNEQFF. DNA for the CDR3: TGCGCCAGCGAAGCCGGCGCCTCCTACAATGAGCAGTTCTTC.

This clonotype has more than one count but fewer than ten. The chain combines TRBV4-2 with TRBJ2-7, with TRBD2 matching 9 bases. The CDR3 is 18 residues long. V was pared by 1 base and J by 0 bases, with 10 bases of the junction left unmatched. Germline assignment: CDR1 LGHNA and CDR2 YNFKEQ. CDR3 protein: CASSQVTTAGLASYEQYF. The DNA for the CDR3 is TGTGCCAGCAGCCAAGTGACAACGGCGGGACTAGCCTCCTACGAGCAGTACTTC.

On this clonotype: Given the absence of the conserved phenylalanine or tryptophan at the CDR3 end, a read error is likely. The V gene is TRBV25-1, the J gene TRBJ1-6, with D possibly matching TRBD1 (5 bases). The length of the CDR3 is 16 residues. Germline CDR1 MGHDK, CDR2 SYGVNS. V was clipped by 8 bases and J by 0 bases, with 14 bases between them. The CDR3 loop is CASVRELGSYNSPLHL. CDR3 nucleotide sequence: TGTGCCAGCGTCAGGGAACTGGGCTCCTATAATTCACCCCTCCACCTT.

The rearrangement uses TRBV25-1 and TRBJ1-3; D is uncertain. The V end lost 3 bases, the J end lost 9 bases, and 3 bases lay between the germline ends. The CDR3 totals 10 residues. Per the germline V gene, CDR1 is MGHDK and CDR2 is SYGVNS. As DNA, the CDR3 is TGTGCCAGCAGTGATTGCACCATATATTTT. It is translated as CASSDCTIYF. Supplemented by reference TRBV25-1 and TRBJ1-3, the full variable domain reads EADIYQTPRYLVIGTGKKITLECSQTMGHDKMYWYQQDPGMELHLIHYSYGVNSTEKGDLSSESTVSRIRTEHFPLTLESARPSHTSQYLCASSDCTIYFGEGSWLTVV.

This clonotype was recorded a few times. The rearrangement uses TRBV20-1 and TRBJ2-3; D may be TRBD2 (5 bases). Per the germline V gene, CDR1 is DFQATT and CDR2 is SNEGSKA (reference sequence). This CDR3 is built from 14 residues. The ends were cut back, 0 bases at V and 1 base at J, with 8 bases in the middle. CDR3 region: CSARERGGTDTQYF. As DNA, the CDR3 is TGCAGTGCTAGAGAACGGGGAGGCACAGATACGCAGTATTTT.

This clonotype was seen ten or more times. The V call is TRBV7-8, the J call TRBJ2-7; D ambiguous. Deletions cut 2 bases from V and 2 bases from J, with 10 bases between. This CDR3 is 14 amino acids long. Looked up from germline, CDR1 is SGHVS and CDR2 is FQNEAQ. CDR3 DNA: TGTGCCAGCAGCTTACTAGACATCCCCTACGAGCAGTACTTC. Amino acids: CASSLLDIPYEQYF.

This clonotype was observed a handful of times. The CDR3 region is CASSISGGDYNEQFF. The CDR3 DNA follows: TGTGCCAGCAGCATTAGCGGGGGCGATTACAATGAGCAGTTCTTC. V gene TRBV7-8 combines with J gene TRBJ2-1; 9 bases are a match to TRBD2. This CDR3 spans 15 amino acids. Trimming cost V 5 bases and J 4 bases; bases outside gene matches: 6. Germline values: CDR1 SGHVS, CDR2 FQNEAQ.

This chain links TRBV5-1 with TRBJ2-1; D ambiguous. Germline-derived CDR1 and CDR2 are SGHRS and YFSETQ. Between the trimmed V and J ends, which lost 0 bases and 5 bases, there was a span of 6 bases. This CDR3 spans 13 amino acids. CDR3 sequence reads: CASSLGRNNEQFF. CDR3 coding DNA: TGCGCCAGCAGCTTGGGCCGAAACAATGAGCAGTTCTTC.

The chain employs TRBV29-1 and TRBJ1-2, with 8 bases fitting TRBD1. Germline V gives CDR1 SQVTM, CDR2 ANQGSEA. This CDR3 spans 14 amino acids. Germline trimming cut 4 bases from V and 4 bases from J; bases unmatched to any gene: 8. CDR3 in DNA: TGCAGCGTTGCGGTGGCAGGGGGCGGCTATGGCTACACCTTC. Residues: CSVAVAGGGYGYTF.

The chain is built from TRBV3-1 and TRBJ1-4; unclear D gene. V was clipped by 1 base and J by 8 bases, with 11 bases between them. Germline CDR1 LGHDT, CDR2 YNNKEL (reference sequence). The CDR3 sequence is 14 residues long. The CDR3 loop is CASSQGPGFEKLFF. The CDR3 DNA reads TGTGCCAGCAGCCAAGGACCGGGGTTCGAAAAACTGTTTTTT.

As regards this clonotype: This CDR3 is missing its conserved last phenylalanine or tryptophan, likely due to a read error. The chain recombines TRBV12-3 or TRBV12-4 with TRBJ1-2; TRBD1 matches at 10 bases. The CDR3 length is 16 residues. The V segment lost 4 bases and the J segment 2 bases; nucleotides outside the gene matches: 7. The CDR3 region is CASSSSRDRGNYGYTS. The CDR3 nucleotides read TGTGCCAGCAGTTCATCCCGGGACAGGGGAAACTATGGCTACACCTCC.

In its sample, this clonotype was seen a few times. V and J are TRBV7-3 and TRBJ2-2; the match to TRBD2 covers 8 bases. Germline CDR1 reads SGHTA; CDR2 reads FQGTGA. V was pared by 4 bases and J by 7 bases, with 8 bases of the junction left unmatched. This CDR3 spans 15 amino acids. CDR3 coding DNA: TGTGCCAGCAGCTCGGGAGGGCCGTCGGGCGGGGAGCTGTTTTTT. Translated, it gives CASSSGGPSGGELFF.

Note on this clonotype: The conserved closing phenylalanine or tryptophan is absent in this CDR3, likely reflecting a read error. V gene TRBV7-3 combines with J gene TRBJ1-1; D unclear. This CDR3 is 15 amino acids long. With 1 base removed from V and 0 bases from J, the gap between germline ends came to 9 bases. CDR1 and CDR2 (germline): SGHTA, FQGTGA. The CDR3 is CASSLSPAMNTEAFL. CDR3 coding DNA: TGTGCCAGCAGCTTAAGCCCTGCGATGAACACTGAAGCTTTCCTT.

V gene TRBV10-3 combines with J gene TRBJ1-2, with D unresolved. The V and J ends lost 0 bases and 0 bases respectively, with 2 bases between them. Germline lookup yields CDR1 ENHRY and CDR2 SYGVKD. This CDR3 is 13 amino acids long. CDR3 nucleotide sequence: TGTGCCATCAGTGAGTCGGCTAACTATGGCTACACCTTC. Translation gives CAISESANYGYTF.

This chain joins TRBV24-1 and TRBJ1-2; 7 bases line up with TRBD1. The CDR3 extends over 14 amino acids. The germline gives CDR1 KGHDR, CDR2 SFDVKD. The V gene end was trimmed by 9 bases and the J gene end by 4 bases; junction bases not matched to a gene: 10. This chain's CDR3 is CATPGQPEGYGYTF. CDR3 sequence (DNA): TGTGCCACCCCGGGACAGCCCGAAGGCTATGGCTACACCTTC.

This clonotype was observed many times. One end of the junction is discordant with germline, which a read error may explain. The CDR3 nucleotides are TGTGCCAGCAGCTTAGATGAGACCCAGTACTTC. This sequence encodes CASSLDETQYF. The V and J genes are TRBV5-1 and TRBJ2-5; D is uncertain. The germline V gene has CDR1 SGHRS and CDR2 YFSETQ. This CDR3 region has 11 residues.

This clonotype has at least ten counts. The gene calls are TRBV2 and TRBJ2-5; D is uncertain. This CDR3 spans 10 amino acids. The V gene's germline CDR1 is SNHLY and CDR2 FYNNEI. The V gene lost 5 bases and the J gene lost 6 bases, with 4 bases spanning the gap. In DNA, the CDR3 is TGTGCCAGCAGTAGGCAGACCCAGTACTTC. The encoded protein is CASSRQTQYF.